What follows is one TCR beta chain and its context. Antigen unknown. The record originates from a study of OX40 agonist ivuxolimab in advanced cancers. Study-level information: Earlier treatment with anti-PD-1, anti-PD-L1 or anti-CTLA-4 was permitted, and approximately 38% had received some. Study-wide results and caveats: More expanded clones were found, on average, in CD8+ than in CD4+ T cells. Antigens targeted by the expanded peripheral T cells were not determined.

Data came from immunoSEQ multiplex PCR; TCRdb stores just in-frame clones and leaves some out. Seen here are about 77,000 clones, 81% observed once, and the top ten hold more than 3.5%. Per germline, CDR1 MDHEN and CDR2 SYDVKM. The CDR3 has 17 residues. Between the trimmed V and J ends, which lost 5 bases and 2 bases, there was a span of 20 bases. The cohort excluded patients with autoimmune disease history or systemic immunosuppression. Sample: CD4+ or CD8+ T cells sorted from blood, taken in a trial of the OX40 agonist ivuxolimab. This sequence was found in an adult with an advanced solid tumor such as melanoma, head and neck, liver or kidney cancer. V usage is TRBV28 and J usage is TRBJ2-3; a possible D gene is TRBD1 (5 bases). The CDR3 here is CASSPPLTGTYTDTQYF. In nucleotides, the CDR3 is TGTGCCAGCAGTCCTCCGTTAACAGGAACTTACACAGATACGCAGTATTTT.